The 26 T cell receptor beta chains below come from one sample, sequenced in a study of Ad26.COV2.S vaccination and SARS-CoV-2 variants. Treatment of the sample: about 20 received Ad26.COV2.S at low or high dose, single or two shots; 5 received placebo; per-sample allocation not given. Samples analyzed were those drawn on day 63 after the first vaccine or placebo injection. The assay was immunoSEQ multiplex PCR, and TCRdb's table has in-frame clones only and misses some. The sample records 300,000 to 350,000 clones, 88% being singletons. Here the sequenced sample was peripheral blood, taken in a trial of Ad26.COV2.S vaccine versus placebo. The receptors stem from a person aged 18-65 years who received the Ad26.COV2.S COVID-19 vaccine or a placebo.

This clone has only one observation. This CDR3 is CASSLANTGELFF. The CDR3 DNA reads TGCGCCAGCAGCTTGGCGAACACCGGGGAGCTGTTTTTT. The chain combines TRBV5-1 with TRBJ2-2; no definite D call. The CDR3 covers 13 residues. Per the germline V gene, CDR1 is SGHRS and CDR2 is YFSETQ. Trimming pared 0 bases from V and 0 bases from J, leaving 0 bases between.

V and J are TRBV10-3 and TRBJ1-5; D not resolved. This CDR3 is built from 12 residues. Germline assignment: CDR1 ENHRY and CDR2 SYGVKD. Trimming took 3 bases from V and 7 from J, leaving 7 bases between them. The CDR3 loop reads CAISDRNQPQHF. CDR3 DNA: TGTGCCATCAGTGATCGGAACCAGCCCCAGCATTTT.

This chain joins TRBV7-8 and TRBJ1-3; D may be TRBD1 (5 bases). The CDR3 totals 16 residues. Germline CDR1 and CDR2: SGHVS and FQNEAQ. With 1 base removed from V and 3 bases from J, the gap between germline ends came to 13 bases. The CDR3 bases are TGTGCCAGCAGCTTAGAGGGGAGATTGGATGGAAACACCATATATTTT. Translated, it gives CASSLEGRLDGNTIYF.

The chain carries TRBV6-4 and TRBJ2-1; D gene ambiguous. The CDR3 has 14 amino acids. V lost 0 bases to trimming and J lost 8 bases, with 11 bases between them. Per germline, CDR1 MRHNA and CDR2 SNTAGT. CDR3 region: CASSDSTPGDEQFF. The DNA for the CDR3 is TGTGCCAGCAGTGACTCAACACCTGGGGATGAGCAGTTCTTC.

The chain is built from TRBV5-1 and TRBJ2-4; 8 bases are shared with TRBD1. Germline V CDR1 and CDR2: SGHRS, YFSETQ. Trimming cost V 4 bases and J 1 base; bases outside gene matches: 7. CDR3 length equals 16 residues. The CDR3 DNA sequence: TGCGCCAGCAGCCCCCAGGGGGCATCGGCCAAAAACATTCAGTACTTC. The encoded protein is CASSPQGASAKNIQYF.

V gene TRBV6-4 combines with J gene TRBJ1-6; no clear D gene. V was cut by 0 bases and J by 5 bases, with 8 bases left in between. This CDR3 region has 15 residues. Germline CDR1 and CDR2: MRHNA and SNTAGT. The CDR3 here is CASSDSRANNSPLHF. The CDR3, as DNA: TGTGCCAGCAGTGACTCCCGGGCTAATAATTCACCCCTCCACTTT.

V usage is TRBV5-6 and J usage is TRBJ2-7; 7 positions match TRBD2. Trimming removed 6 bases from V and 1 base from J; junction bases left unmatched: 7. CDR3 length: 14 residues. Per germline, CDR1 SGHDT and CDR2 YYEEEE. This CDR3 is CASTDGRRSYEQYF. In nucleotides, the CDR3 is TGTGCCAGCACGGACGGGAGGAGGTCCTACGAGCAGTACTTC.

This clone was counted once. This chain connects TRBV19 to TRBJ2-2; 8 bases line up with TRBD1. The germline CDR1 and CDR2 sequences are LNHDA and SQIVND (reference sequence). This CDR3 has 15 amino acids. V dropped 6 bases and J dropped 7; count of bases not matched to a gene: 10. CDR3 region: CASSRRGQLGGELFF. CDR3 DNA: TGTGCCAGTAGCCGCAGGGGGCAATTAGGCGGGGAGCTGTTTTTT.

This chain connects TRBV7-3 to TRBJ2-1, with a possible D match to TRBD1 (5 bases). Germline values: CDR1 SGHTA, CDR2 FQGTGA. CDR3 length equals 14 residues. Trimming removed 1 base from V and 8 bases from J, with 12 bases in between. The CDR3: CASSLIGVGDEQFF. The CDR3 nucleotides read TGTGCCAGCAGCTTAATAGGAGTAGGGGATGAGCAGTTCTTC.

Here the CDR3 DNA reads TGTGCCAGCTCACCACGTTTGGCAGCCTATTCTGAAGCTTTCTTT. Its protein product is CASSPRLAAYSEAFF. The chain links TRBV18 to TRBJ1-1; D unresolved. Trimming pared 1 base from V and 6 bases from J, leaving 15 bases between. CDR1 is KGHSH, CDR2 LQKENI, per germline. CDR3 length: 15 residues. The entire variable domain, with the rest obtained from reference TRBV18 and TRBJ1-1, is as follows: NAGVMQNPRHLVRRRGQEARLRCSPMKGHSHVYWYRQLPEEGLKFMVYLQKENIIDESGMPKERFSAEFPKEGPSILRIQQVVRGDSAAYFCASSPRLAAYSEAFFGQGTRLTVV.

The rearrangement links TRBV9 to TRBJ2-1; 7 positions agree with TRBD2. V lost 3 bases to trimming and J lost 3 bases; unmatched junction nucleotides: 6. CDR1 SGDLS and CDR2 YYNGEE come from the germline V gene. The CDR3 runs to 15 residues. This CDR3 reads CASSASGTNYNEQFF. CDR3 bases: TGTGCCAGCAGCGCTTCCGGGACTAACTACAATGAGCAGTTCTTC.

This clone came up a few times. The chain couples TRBV6-5 to TRBJ2-7; D ambiguous. Per germline, CDR1 MNHEY and CDR2 SVGAGI. This CDR3 comprises 13 residues. V dropped 7 bases and J dropped 9 bases, with 19 bases sitting between them. CDR3 sequence reads: CASIMATAAGQYF. CDR3 nucleotide sequence: TGTGCCAGCATTATGGCGACGGCGGCCGGGCAGTACTTC.

This chain uses TRBV20-1 with TRBJ1-5; the D is unclear. V dropped 3 bases and J dropped 5 bases, with 8 bases sitting between them. The CDR3 length is 12 residues. In germline, CDR1 is DFQATT, CDR2 SNEGSKA (reference sequence). CDR3 loop: CSASTGDQPQHF. CDR3 nucleotides: TGCAGTGCTAGTACCGGGGATCAGCCCCAGCATTTT.

The chain links TRBV27 to TRBJ1-5; D is possibly TRBD1 (6 bases). Trimming took off 4 bases at V and 5 bases at J, with 9 bases between the two ends. CDR1 and CDR2 from the germline V gene are MNHEY and SMNVEV (reference sequence). The CDR3 has 13 residues. CDR3 region: CASSWGRDQPQHF. The DNA for the CDR3 is TGTGCCAGCAGTTGGGGGCGGGATCAGCCCCAGCATTTT.

The chain combines TRBV7-2 with TRBJ2-7; 9 positions agree with TRBD2. The CDR3 loop spans 15 amino acids. V dropped 2 bases and J dropped 1; count of bases not matched to a gene: 3. The germline gives CDR1 SGHTA, CDR2 FQGNSA. This CDR3 reads CASSLLAGSSYEQYF. CDR3 nucleotides: TGTGCCAGCAGCTTACTAGCGGGGAGTTCCTACGAGCAGTACTTC.

This chain joins TRBV6-5 and TRBJ1-2; 10 nucleotides match TRBD1. The length of the CDR3 is 13 residues. V gave up 5 bases and J gave up 6 bases; unmatched junction bases: 3. From germline, CDR1 is MNHEY and CDR2 SVGAGI. CDR3 in DNA: TGTGCCAGCAGTAGGGGACAGGGGCATGGCTACACCTTC. Protein: CASSRGQGHGYTF.

The chain recombines TRBV7-6 with TRBJ2-3, with 7 nucleotides matching TRBD2. Germline V gene sequence: CDR1 SGHVS, CDR2 FNYEAQ. CDR3 size: 15 residues. J was trimmed by 4 bases and V by 5 bases; bases with no gene match: 9. CDR3 sequence: CASSKLAFGADTQYF. DNA of the CDR3: TGTGCCAGCAGCAAACTAGCGTTCGGGGCAGATACGCAGTATTTT.

The J gene is TRBJ2-3, the V gene TRBV5-1; possibly TRBD2 for D (5 bases). Trimming took 0 bases from V and 2 from J, leaving 7 bases between them. The CDR3 spans 14 residues. The germline gives CDR1 SGHRS, CDR2 YFSETQ. The CDR3 nucleotides are TGCGCCAGCAGCTTGGCGAGGGTCACAGATACGCAGTATTTT. It encodes CASSLARVTDTQYF.

This rearrangement joins TRBV19 to TRBJ1-4; D is unresolved. Germline lookup yields CDR1 LNHDA and CDR2 SQIVND (reference sequence). Trimming pared 10 bases from V and 6 bases from J, leaving 15 bases between. This CDR3 comprises 13 residues. The CDR3: CATNRRTDEKLFF. The CDR3 DNA is TGTGCCACCAATCGGCGTACCGATGAAAAACTGTTTTTT.

V and J are TRBV27 and TRBJ1-2; possibly TRBD1 for D (6 bases). The germline V and J ends were trimmed by 6 bases and 4 bases, with 24 bases remaining between them. CDR3 length: 17 amino acids. Germline CDR1 reads MNHEY; CDR2 reads SMNVEV (reference sequence). CDR3 sequence reads: CASRLLGRGAPIYGYTF. The CDR3 DNA sequence: TGTGCCAGCAGACTCCTTGGCCGGGGGGCCCCCATCTATGGCTACACCTTC.

This sequence joins TRBV27 and TRBJ1-2; 9 positions match TRBD1. V lost 2 bases and J lost 2; bases outside the gene matches: 6. The CDR3 totals 16 residues. The germline gives CDR1 MNHEY, CDR2 SMNVEV (reference sequence). The CDR3 reads CASSLRTGAINYGYTF. CDR3 in DNA: TGTGCCAGCAGTTTAAGGACAGGGGCTATCAACTATGGCTACACCTTC.

The chain joins TRBV21-1 to TRBJ2-1; TRBD2, the table's D call, was not compared with the DNA. TRBV21-1 is an annotated pseudogene. This CDR3 is 20 amino acids long. CDR3 protein: CASSKVCGRAFCHVTNEQFF. CDR3 sequence (DNA): TGTGCCAGCAGCAAAGTTTGCGGGAGGGCCTTTTGTCACGTCACGAATGAGCAGTTCTTC.

This chain connects TRBV28 to TRBJ2-2; D is possibly TRBD2 (6 bases). The CDR3 is 16 amino acids. Germline assignment: CDR1 MDHEN and CDR2 SYDVKM. The germline V and J ends were trimmed by 5 bases and 0 bases, with 13 bases remaining between them. The CDR3 DNA sequence: TGTGCCAGCAGTCTGTGGGGGACTCCGAACACCGGGGAGCTGTTTTTT. It codes for CASSLWGTPNTGELFF.

The chain employs TRBV4-3 and TRBJ1-5; no clear D gene. Germline V lookup: CDR1 LGHNA, CDR2 YSLEER. The CDR3 is 14 residues long. V was pared by 0 bases and J by 7 bases, with 10 bases between. The CDR3: CASSQDGTAQPQHF. The CDR3 DNA reads as TGCGCCAGCAGCCAAGATGGTACCGCCCAGCCCCAGCATTTT.

This clone appeared a few times. The chain couples TRBV19 to TRBJ1-1, with 9 bases fitting TRBD1. CDR1 and CDR2 (germline): LNHDA, SQIVND (reference sequence). The ends lost 7 bases at V and 11 bases at J; junction bases unmatched: 11. The CDR3 has 13 residues. The CDR3 loop reads CASIIRRTGEAFF. CDR3 in DNA: TGTGCCAGTATCATCCGAAGGACAGGGGAGGCTTTCTTT.

This rearrangement joins TRBV6-5 to TRBJ2-7; no firm D call. V was cut by 2 bases and J by 7 bases, with 18 bases left in between. Germline V CDR1 and CDR2: MNHEY, SVGAGI. There are 15 residues in the CDR3. In DNA form, the CDR3 reads TGTGCCAGCAGTTACGACCGGGTGGGCTCTACGGAGCAGTACTTC. This translates into CASSYDRVGSTEQYF.